The 31 T cell receptor beta chains in this list originate from one sample, sequenced in a study of blood T cell repertoires in COVID-19. TCRdb's table, derived via immunoSEQ multiplex PCR, lists solely in-frame clones and lacks some. The sample carries under 150,000 clones, 75% to 90% recorded once. The sequencing input was peripheral blood. All receptors derive from a man aged 25 to 40 with acute or convalescent COVID-19.

This chain joins TRBV4-3 and TRBJ2-3, with 9 bases matching TRBD2. Losses at the gene ends were 1 base for V and 0 bases for J; bases not matched to a gene: 14. The CDR3 consists of 20 residues. In germline, CDR1 is LGHNA, CDR2 YSLEER. The CDR3 coding sequence is TGCGCCAGCAGCCAAGTGTGGGGGATTAGCGGGGGAACTAGCACAGATACGCAGTATTTT. Translated: CASSQVWGISGGTSTDTQYF.

This chain connects TRBV5-4 to TRBJ2-1; D unresolved. From germline, CDR1 is SGHNT and CDR2 YYREEE (reference sequence). The CDR3 loop spans 12 amino acids. V gave up 2 bases and J gave up 6 bases, with 6 bases separating them. CDR3 region: CASSFSSNEQFF. The CDR3 bases are TGTGCCAGCAGCTTCTCGAGCAATGAGCAGTTCTTC.

The J gene is TRBJ1-4, the V gene TRBV6-5, with 7 bases aligning to TRBD1. V shed 0 bases and J 7 bases; nucleotides not matched to a gene: 5. The CDR3 totals 15 residues. Germline CDR1 is MNHEY and CDR2 is SVGAGI. The CDR3 nucleotides read TGTGCCAGCAGTTACTCCGAGGGGGCAGGTGAAAAACTGTTTTTT. Amino acids: CASSYSEGAGEKLFF.

This rearrangement joins TRBV5-1 to TRBJ1-6; 7 bases match TRBD1. The CDR3 is 14 amino acids. Per the germline V gene, CDR1 is SGHRS and CDR2 is YFSETQ. With V trimmed by 7 bases and J by 7 bases, 8 bases remained unmatched. This chain's CDR3 is CASHRQGDNSPLHF. CDR3 sequence (DNA): TGCGCCAGCCACCGCCAGGGGGACAATTCACCCCTCCACTTT.

This clone was observed many times. Other DNA sequences from this sample encode an identical CDR3 as well. V usage is TRBV5-1 and J usage is TRBJ1-2; 9 positions agree with TRBD1. After removal of 2 bases from V and 3 bases from J, the junction contained 5 bases not matched to a gene. This CDR3 is built from 15 residues. Germline CDR1 SGHRS, CDR2 YFSETQ. Here the CDR3 reads CASSLTGGADYGYTF. CDR3 DNA: TGCGCCAGCAGCTTAACAGGGGGCGCGGACTATGGCTACACCTTC.

This chain connects TRBV30 to TRBJ1-6; 8 bases are shared with TRBD1. This CDR3 is 14 amino acids long. Trimming removed 2 bases from V and 5 bases from J; junction bases left unmatched: 2. In germline, CDR1 is GTSNPN, CDR2 SVGIG (reference sequence). The CDR3 sequence: CAWSPTGDNSPLHF. The CDR3, as DNA: TGTGCCTGGAGTCCGACAGGGGATAATTCACCCCTCCACTTT.

The V gene is TRBV6-2 or TRBV6-3, the J gene TRBJ1-6; possibly TRBD1 for D (5 bases). Germline V lookup: CDR1 MNHEY, CDR2 SVGEGT. The V and J ends lost 4 bases and 10 bases respectively, with 11 bases between them. The CDR3 spans 13 residues. The CDR3 loop reads CASSSAGISPLHF. DNA of the CDR3: TGTGCCAGCAGTTCCGCAGGGATCTCACCCCTCCACTTT.

To note about this clone: One base away lies a much larger clone, so this may be a sequencing read error. The rearrangement joins TRBV6-5 to TRBJ2-1, with 12 bases that match TRBD2. The CDR3 runs 15 residues. V lost 6 bases to trimming and J lost 4 bases; unmatched junction nucleotides: 4. The V gene's germline CDR1 is MNHEY and CDR2 SVGAGI. The CDR3 loop reads CASSSGTSGYNEQFF. In nucleotides, the CDR3 is TGTGCCAGCAGCTCCGGGACTAGCGGGTACAATGAGCAGTTCTTC.

The chain couples TRBV19 to TRBJ1-2; 9 nucleotides agree with TRBD1. The J segment lost 10 bases and the V segment lost 8 bases, leaving 5 bases of the junction unmatched. The germline gives CDR1 LNHDA, CDR2 SQIVND (reference sequence). The CDR3 has 11 amino acids. For the CDR3, the DNA is TGTGCCAGTGGGACAGGGCCGCTCTACACCTTC. It translates to CASGTGPLYTF.

The CDR3 spells CASSQGQGYMNTEAFF. The CDR3 DNA follows: TGTGCCAGCAGCCAGGGACAGGGCTACATGAACACTGAAGCTTTCTTT. The chain couples TRBV7-6 to TRBJ1-1; TRBD1 matches 9 bases. The germline CDR1 and CDR2 sequences are SGHVS and FNYEAQ. J gave up 0 bases and V 5 bases, and 7 bases lay outside the gene matches. This CDR3 comprises 16 residues. The full variable domain, completed using reference TRBV7-6 and TRBJ1-1, is GAGVSQSPRYKVTKRGQDVALRCDPISGHVSLYWYRQALGQGPEFLTYFNYEAQQDKSGLPNDRFSAERPEGSISTLTIQRTEQRDSAMYRCASSQGQGYMNTEAFFGQGTRLTVV.

The gene calls are TRBV9 and TRBJ2-1, with D tentatively TRBD2 (5 bases). Per germline, CDR1 SGDLS and CDR2 YYNGEE. V gave up 0 bases and J gave up 8 bases, with 15 bases separating them. The CDR3 runs 15 residues. This CDR3 reads CASSVGGLLRDEQFF. The CDR3 DNA sequence: TGTGCCAGCAGCGTAGGCGGCTTACTGAGGGATGAGCAGTTCTTC.

The rearrangement joins TRBV27 to TRBJ1-6; D is unresolved. Germline V gene sequence: CDR1 MNHEY, CDR2 SMNVEV (reference sequence). The CDR3 extends over 16 amino acids. The V end was cut by 5 bases, the J end by 2 bases, with 13 bases between. In DNA, the CDR3 is TGTGCCAGCAGTGTCCAGCGGGGAACCTATAATTCACCCCTCCACTTT. Protein product: CASSVQRGTYNSPLHF.

The gene calls are TRBV11-2 and TRBJ2-4; no firm D call. The CDR3 is 15 residues long. Trimming cost V 0 bases and J 3 bases, with 9 bases left between them. Looked up from germline, CDR1 is SGHAT and CDR2 is FQNNGV. CDR3 bases: TGTGCCAGCAGCTTAGAACTCTACAGCAAAAACATTCAGTACTTC. Encoded protein: CASSLELYSKNIQYF.

The chain recombines TRBV19 with TRBJ1-1, with D hard to call. Germline CDR1 reads LNHDA; CDR2 reads SQIVND (reference sequence). This CDR3 has 13 amino acids. V was pared by 3 bases and J by 8 bases, with 13 bases between. The CDR3 sequence: CASSIGGATEAFF. In DNA, the CDR3 is TGTGCCAGTAGTATCGGCGGAGCCACAGAAGCTTTCTTT.

The chain joins TRBV27 to TRBJ2-7; 12 bases map to TRBD2. Per the germline V gene, CDR1 is MNHEY and CDR2 is SMNVEV (reference sequence). The CDR3 has 21 residues. V was pared by 6 bases and J by 2 bases, with 23 bases of the junction left unmatched. CDR3 DNA: TGTGCCAGCAGACACACCCAGGAAGGTTTACTAGCGGGGGGCCACCCCTACGAGCAGTACTTC. It translates to CASRHTQEGLLAGGHPYEQYF.

This clone was seen just once. The gene calls are TRBV6-5 and TRBJ1-3; D remains unclear. CDR3 length equals 14 residues. Per germline, CDR1 MNHEY and CDR2 SVGAGI. The V and J ends lost 4 bases and 0 bases respectively, with 7 bases between them. CDR3 loop: CASSFRSSGNTIYF. The DNA of the CDR3 is TGTGCCAGCAGTTTCCGGTCCTCTGGAAACACCATATATTTT.

The CDR3 nucleotides are TGTGCCACCAGCAGTCGGTCGGACAGGGGCTCCCCCCCGAACACTGAAGCTTTCTTT. Translating gives CATSSRSDRGSPPNTEAFF. This chain joins TRBV15 and TRBJ1-1; 9 bases map to TRBD1. Trimming cost V 3 bases and J 1 base; bases outside gene matches: 15. The length of the CDR3 is 19 residues. From germline, CDR1 is LNHNV and CDR2 YYDKDF (reference sequence).

This chain uses TRBV9 with TRBJ2-7; D possibly corresponds to TRBD1 (5 bases). Germline CDR1 SGDLS, CDR2 YYNGEE. The germline V and J ends were trimmed by 0 bases and 7 bases, with 14 bases remaining between them. The CDR3 covers 14 residues. CDR3 bases: TGTGCCAGCAGCGTAGGTGGAATATCAGGGGAGCAGTACTTC. Encoded protein: CASSVGGISGEQYF.

The chain links TRBV28 to TRBJ1-3, with 9 nucleotides matching TRBD1. Losses at the gene ends were 6 bases for V and 4 bases for J; bases not matched to a gene: 7. Germline values: CDR1 MDHEN, CDR2 SYDVKM. This CDR3 contains 15 residues. CDR3 residues: CASSLQGAGGNTIYF. The CDR3 DNA follows: TGTGCCAGCAGCTTACAGGGGGCAGGAGGAAACACCATATATTTT. Looking up the rest from reference TRBV28 and TRBJ1-3 gives the full variable domain: DVKVTQSSRYLVKRTGEKVFLECVQDMDHENMFWYRQDPGLGLRLIYFSYDVKMKEKGDIPEGYSVSREKKERFSLILESASTNQTSMYLCASSLQGAGGNTIYFGEGSWLTVV.

The rearrangement uses TRBV12-3 or TRBV12-4 and TRBJ1-2; tentatively, D is TRBD1 (6 bases). Trimming took off 1 base at V and 5 bases at J, with 8 bases between the two ends. The CDR3 runs to 13 residues. The CDR3, as DNA: TGTGCCAGCAGTTTAGACAGGGTTTATGGCTACACCTTC. Residues: CASSLDRVYGYTF.

The chain couples TRBV5-1 to TRBJ1-1; D remains unclear. The CDR3 covers 13 residues. V was cut by 4 bases and J by 5 bases, with 12 bases left in between. The germline CDR1 and CDR2 sequences are SGHRS and YFSETQ. CDR3 sequence: CASSPRFATEAFF. CDR3 coding DNA: TGCGCCAGCAGCCCCCGGTTCGCAACTGAAGCTTTCTTT.

The rearrangement links TRBV27 to TRBJ1-2, with D perhaps matching TRBD1 (6 bases). Germline V lookup: CDR1 MNHEY, CDR2 SMNVEV (reference sequence). The CDR3 contains 13 residues. The germline V and J ends were trimmed by 8 bases and 4 bases, with 14 bases remaining between them. CDR3 loop: CASSFRGAYGYTF. The DNA for the CDR3 is TGTGCCAGCTCGTTCCGGGGGGCCTATGGCTACACCTTC.

The V and J genes are TRBV5-4 and TRBJ2-7; tentatively, D is TRBD1 (5 bases). This CDR3 has 12 residues. Germline CDR1 is SGHNT and CDR2 is YYREEE (reference sequence). Trimming cost V 3 bases and J 7 bases, with 11 bases left between them. The CDR3 DNA reads TGTGCCAGCAGCTACGAAAGGGGAGAGCAGTACGTC. The encoded protein is CASSYERGEQYV.

This chain joins TRBV6-1 and TRBJ2-7; perhaps TRBD1 as D (5 bases). Trimming left V 2 bases short and J 3 bases short, with 11 bases between. Per germline, CDR1 MNHNS and CDR2 SASEGT. CDR3 length: 14 residues. Written as DNA, the CDR3 is TGTGCCAGCAGTGAACACAGGCCCCACTACGAGCAGTACTTC. Translating it yields CASSEHRPHYEQYF.

The rearrangement joins TRBV27 to TRBJ1-2, with no clear D. V was cut by 3 bases and J by 8 bases, with 13 bases left in between. Germline values: CDR1 MNHEY, CDR2 SMNVEV (reference sequence). CDR3 length: 13 residues. CDR3 in DNA: TGTGCCAGCAGTTTCAGTAACGGGGTGGGCTACACCTTC. It specifies CASSFSNGVGYTF.

The rearrangement links TRBV20-1 to TRBJ2-3, with 10 nucleotides matching TRBD2. The length of the CDR3 is 14 residues. CDR1 DFQATT and CDR2 SNEGSKA come from the germline V gene (reference sequence). The junction had 6 bases not matched to a gene; V was cut back by 3 bases and J by 6 bases. The CDR3 DNA reads as TGCAGTGCTAGTCTAGCGGGAGTTAGGGATACGCAGTATTTT. It translates to CSASLAGVRDTQYF.

The CDR3 here is CASSINRKYEQYV. Written as DNA, the CDR3 is TGTGCCAGTAGTATAAACAGGAAATACGAGCAGTACGTC. The rearrangement links TRBV19 to TRBJ2-7; D may be TRBD1 (5 bases). The germline V gene has CDR1 LNHDA and CDR2 SQIVND (reference sequence). With 2 bases removed from V and 4 bases from J, the gap between germline ends came to 9 bases. The CDR3 loop spans 13 amino acids.

The rearrangement uses TRBV6-6 and TRBJ1-4, with D perhaps TRBD1 (5 bases). Trimming cost V 6 bases and J 2 bases, with 10 bases left between them. The germline gives CDR1 MNHNY, CDR2 SVGAGI (reference sequence). The CDR3 totals 14 residues. The CDR3 coding sequence is TGTGCCAGCAGCAGACAGTTGACTAATGAAAAACTGTTTTTT. Encoded protein: CASSRQLTNEKLFF.

This clone was seen a few times. The genes are TRBV30 and TRBJ2-1; TRBD2 aligns across 8 bases. J was trimmed by 2 bases and V by 3 bases; bases with no gene match: 12. The germline V gene has CDR1 GTSNPN and CDR2 SVGIG (reference sequence). The CDR3 spans 17 residues. The DNA for the CDR3 is TGTGCCTGGAGCCCGCGGGTGTGGACTAGCACCTACAATGAGCAGTTCTTC. It yields the protein CAWSPRVWTSTYNEQFF.

The J gene is TRBJ2-7, the V gene TRBV29-1, with 9 bases lining up with TRBD1. This CDR3 is 11 amino acids long. V gave up 8 bases and J gave up 5 bases; unmatched junction bases: 4. Germline assignment: CDR1 SQVTM and CDR2 ANQGSEA. CDR3 amino acids: CSSRQGDEQYF. DNA for the CDR3: TGCAGCTCAAGACAGGGGGACGAGCAGTACTTC.

The rearrangement uses TRBV19 and TRBJ1-6; 8 nucleotides match TRBD1. CDR3 size: 16 residues. The ends lost 6 bases at V and 4 bases at J; junction bases unmatched: 8. CDR1 and CDR2 (germline): LNHDA, SQIVND (reference sequence). The CDR3 DNA follows: TGTGCCAGTAGAGAAGCCGGGACAGGATATAATTCACCCCTCCACTTT. Protein sequence: CASREAGTGYNSPLHF.